The following is a T cell receptor beta chain sequence with its context. Sequenced by immunoSEQ multiplex PCR; TCRdb stores in-frame clones only, minus some. This sample has roughly 380,000 clones, with 75% to 90% found just once. V lost 4 bases to trimming and J lost 7 bases, with 14 bases between them. This CDR3 contains 14 residues. In germline, CDR1 is KGHSH, CDR2 LQKENI. This sample is drawn from a study of blood T cell repertoires in COVID-19. Source material: peripheral blood. The source of this sequence is a woman in her 40s with COVID-19, enrolled during active disease. V is TRBV18 and J is TRBJ1-5; possible D gene TRBD1, 5 bases. The DNA of the CDR3 is TGTGCCAGCTCACGAGGGGCGGGGGAACAGCCCCAGCATTTT. Translating it yields CASSRGAGEQPQHF.